The rows below give T cell receptor beta chains drawn from one sample of a study of long-term antiretroviral therapy in people with HIV. Clones were read by immunoSEQ multiplex PCR, and TCRdb kept only the in-frame ones, dropping some. This table has fewer than 40,000 clones, more than 80% appearing once. The sample was unsorted PBMCs, taken 3.4 years after starting antiretroviral therapy. The receptor source for this set is a young man with HIV. CDR3s include the opening cysteine and the closing phenylalanine or tryptophan. D genes are given only for firm matches. Part of the rows lack a size; the others show once, few, many or a class for expanded clones.

d_call j_call clone_size v_call cdr3_nt cdr3_aa
TRBD1 TRBJ2-7 NA TRBV5-1 TGCGCCAGCAGTCGGGACAGTACCTACGAGCAGTACTTC CASSRDSTYEQYF
NA TRBJ1-3 once TRBV7-9 TGTGCCAGCAGCTTAGGTAGGGATGGAAACACCATATATTTT CASSLGRDGNTIYF
NA TRBJ2-7 NA TRBV7-2 TGTGCCAGCAGCTTAGATGGGACGGCCAGCTCCTACGAGCAGTACTTC CASSLDGTASSYEQYF
NA TRBJ1-1 NA TRBV19 TGTGCCAGTAGTGTAACAGGGTACACTGAAGCTTTCTTT CASSVTGYTEAFF
NA TRBJ2-2 NA TRBV19 TGTGCCAGTAGACTAGAGCGTGACACCGGGGAGCTGTTTTTT CASRLERDTGELFF
NA TRBJ2-1 NA TRBV5-1 TGCGCCAGCAGCCCGCAAGAAGTGAGCTCCTACAATGAGCAGTTCTTC CASSPQEVSSYNEQFF
TRBD1 TRBJ2-7 NA TRBV7-9 TGTGCCAGCAGCGCAGGCCAGGACAGGGGTTCTTTCTCCTACGAGCAGTACTTC CASSAGQDRGSFSYEQYF
NA TRBJ1-2 NA TRBV28 TGTGCCAGCAGTTTATTTGACAGCCCTTACACCTTC CASSLFDSPYTF
NA TRBJ1-5 NA TRBV15 TGTGCCACCAGCAGAGATGCGGGGTATAGCAATCAGCCCCAGCATTTT CATSRDAGYSNQPQHF
NA TRBJ1-1 few TRBV28 TGTGCCAGCAGCCTACAGACCATGAACACTGAAGCTTTCTTT CASSLQTMNTEAFF
NA TRBJ1-4 NA TRBV30 TGTGCCTGGAGTGTACTGGGTCGGAGTGAAAAACTGTTTTTT CAWSVLGRSEKLFF
NA TRBJ2-5 NA TRBV25-1 TGTGCCACCTTAAGGTCGGGCCAAGAGACCCAGTACTTC CATLRSGQETQYF
TRBD2 TRBJ2-1 NA TRBV5-4 TGTGCCAGCACTCAAAATGGACTAGCGAGCAATGAGCAGTTCTTC CASTQNGLASNEQFF
NA TRBJ2-3 NA TRBV5-6 TGTGCCAGCAGCTTTCCCCAGGATACGCAGTATTTT CASSFPQDTQYF
NA TRBJ2-2 NA TRBV11-3 TGTGCCAGCAGCCCGGCCGGCAGGGGGGTTGGGGAGCTGTTTTTT CASSPAGRGVGELFF
TRBD1 TRBJ2-6 NA TRBV7-8 TGTGCCAGCAGTTACGGACAGGTCCTGCGTGGGGCCAACGTCCTGACTTTC CASSYGQVLRGANVLTF
NA TRBJ2-6 NA TRBV4-3 TGCGCCAGCAGCCAAGGCGTCTCTGGGGCCAACGTCCTGACTTTC CASSQGVSGANVLTF
NA TRBJ2-1 once TRBV6-5 TGTGCCAGCAGTTTAGGTCCCGCTGAGCAGTTCTTC CASSLGPAEQFF
NA TRBJ1-4 once TRBV7-2 TGTGCCAGCAGCTTAGGGGGGGGTCTCCAACTGTTTTTT CASSLGGGLQLFF
NA TRBJ2-3 NA TRBV28 TGTGCCAGCTTGGACAGAAACACAGATACGCAGTATTTT CASLDRNTDTQYF
TRBD2 TRBJ2-7 NA TRBV28 TGTGCCAGCAGTTTAGGGCTAGCGGGAGGGCCTGGCTTCGAGCAGTACTTC CASSLGLAGGPGFEQYF
NA TRBJ2-7 NA TRBV2 TGTGCCAGCAGCAGCGGGCCCCTCGGCGAGCAGTACTTC CASSSGPLGEQYF
TRBD1 TRBJ2-7 NA TRBV11-2 TGTGCCAGCAACATACCGGGACAGGGAAGGTACGAGCAGTACTTC CASNIPGQGRYEQYF
NA TRBJ2-1 NA TRBV20-1 TGCAGTGCTAGGGGGGGCATTGAGCAGTTCTTC CSARGGIEQFF
NA TRBJ2-1 NA TRBV18 TGTGCCAGCTCACCTATTGGTGGGGACAATGAGCAGTTCTTC CASSPIGGDNEQFF
NA TRBJ1-1 NA TRBV7-9 TGTGCCAGCAGCAAGGGCCCGAACACTGAAGCTTTCTTT CASSKGPNTEAFF
TRBD2 TRBJ2-3 once TRBV2 TGTGCCAGCAGTGAAGTCACGACTAGCGTGATTGATACGCAGTATTTT CASSEVTTSVIDTQYF
TRBD1 TRBJ2-3 NA TRBV18 TGTGCCAGCTCTCACAGGGGACCAGATACGCAGTATTTT CASSHRGPDTQYF
NA TRBJ2-5 NA TRBV5-1 TGCGCCAGCAGCTTAAACGTGGAGACCCAGTACTTC CASSLNVETQYF
NA TRBJ1-1 NA TRBV13 TGTGCCAGCAGCCTTGCCGCACGGACTGAAGCTTTCTTT CASSLAARTEAFF
TRBD1 TRBJ2-7 NA TRBV5-6 TGTGCCAGCAGCTTTTTTCGGGGACAGGGAGACTACGAGCAGTACTTC CASSFFRGQGDYEQYF
TRBD1 TRBJ1-1 NA TRBV6-6 TGTGCCAGCAGTTACTCTGGGACAGGGGGCACTGAAGCTTTCTTT CASSYSGTGGTEAFF
TRBD1 TRBJ1-2 NA TRBV7-8 TGTGCCAGCAGCCCAGGGGGGGAAGACTATGGCTACACCTTC CASSPGGEDYGYTF
TRBD1 TRBJ2-7 once TRBV5-1 TGCGCCAGCAGCTTGAGGGGACAGCCTCCACAAATCTCCTACGAGCAGTACTTC CASSLRGQPPQISYEQYF
NA TRBJ2-3 NA TRBV18 TGTGCCAGCTCATCTTACCAGGATACGCAGTATTTT CASSSYQDTQYF
NA TRBJ2-7 NA TRBV15 TGTGCCACCAGCAGTCTATGGAGGGGTCAACCCTACGAGCAGTACTTC CATSSLWRGQPYEQYF
TRBD2 TRBJ2-6 once TRBV11-2 TGTGCCAGCAGCTTTGGGGGGGCTGGGGCCAACGTCCTGACTTTC CASSFGGAGANVLTF
NA TRBJ1-5 NA TRBV28 TGTGCCAGCAATCGTCAGAGGGGGACCGTTAATCAAGCCCAGCATTTT CASNRQRGTVNQAQHF
TRBD2 TRBJ2-1 NA TRBV12-5 TGTGCTAGTGGTGCGTCAGGACTAGCGGCCATGGGCGTAAATGAGCAGTTCTTC CASGASGLAAMGVNEQFF
NA TRBJ2-1 NA TRBV7-9 TGTGCCAGCAGCTCCAGTGTTGAGCAGTTCTTC CASSSSVEQFF
TRBD1 TRBJ1-3 NA TRBV25-1 TGTGCCAGCAGTGAGCGGACAGGGGGCGGTGGAAACACCATATATTTT CASSERTGGGGNTIYF
TRBD2 TRBJ2-1 NA TRBV5-1 TGCGCCAGCAGCTTGGAGCCGGGACTAGCAGAGCAGTTCTTC CASSLEPGLAEQFF
NA TRBJ2-7 once TRBV21-1 TGTGCCAGCAGTATGATCAGGGGGCCCTACGAGCAGTACTTC CASSMIRGPYEQYF
NA TRBJ1-3 few TRBV10-3 TGTGCCATCAGTGAGTCATCCGCTAAAGACACCATATATTTT CAISESSAKDTIYF
TRBD2 TRBJ2-3 NA TRBV4-3 TGCGCCAGCAGCCAAGTCACTAGCGGGAGACTAGATACGCAGTATTTT CASSQVTSGRLDTQYF
NA TRBJ1-2 NA TRBV6-5 TGTGCCAGCAGTCTCCAGGGATCCGGCTATGGCTACACCTTC CASSLQGSGYGYTF